The next 8 T cell receptor beta chains were all read from a single sample in a study of T cell repertoires and leukemia-associated antigens. These receptors are not linked to any known antigen. TCRdb redid the calling of the 5' RACE reads with MiXCR, one entry per CDR3 protein. The data hold 10,000 to 12,000 distinct CDR3 sequences, with under 55% observed a single time. The sample taken for sequencing was CD3+ T cells sorted from blood and cultured. These receptors originate from a female donor in good health.

The chain carries TRBV7-9 and TRBJ2-2; no clear D gene. The CDR3 extends over 11 amino acids. Trimming shortened V by 5 bases and J by 11 bases, and 9 bases separated the two germline ends. Germline assignment: CDR1 SEHNR and CDR2 FQNEAQ (reference sequence). Here the CDR3 reads CASSTGPELFF. The CDR3 DNA is TGTGCCAGCAGCACCGGCCCTGAGCTGTTTTTT.

V and J are TRBV7-2 and TRBJ2-7; D is ambiguous. Germline CDR1 SGHTA, CDR2 FQGNSA. The CDR3 contains 15 residues. V lost 1 base and J 4 bases, leaving 14 bases between the germline ends. The CDR3 region is CASSLVAAPNYEQYF. CDR3 DNA: TGTGCCAGCAGCTTAGTTGCGGCCCCGAATTACGAGCAGTACTTC.

The V gene is TRBV12-3 or TRBV12-4, the J gene TRBJ1-5; weak D call: TRBD1 (5 bases). The CDR3 spans 14 residues. V was cut by 5 bases and J by 8 bases, with 16 bases left in between. The CDR3 protein is CASSDGRGMKPQHF. Here the CDR3 DNA reads TGTGCCAGCAGTGACGGACGGGGGATGAAGCCCCAGCATTTT.

The chain combines TRBV20-1 with TRBJ2-3; no clear D. The germline CDR1 and CDR2 sequences are DFQATT and SNEGSKA (reference sequence). The V and J ends lost 1 base and 1 base respectively, with 3 bases between them. The CDR3 loop spans 12 amino acids. Written as DNA, the CDR3 is TGCAGTGCTAGAGGGGGCACAGATACGCAGTATTTT. It is translated as CSARGGTDTQYF.

In this sample, this clonotype turned up many times. The genes are TRBV19 and TRBJ1-2, with 9 positions matching TRBD1. The CDR3 totals 16 residues. Germline V gives CDR1 LNHDA, CDR2 SQIVND (reference sequence). J was trimmed by 5 bases and V by 5 bases; bases with no gene match: 12. Here the CDR3 reads CASSPRTGDLSYGYTF. The CDR3 region has the DNA TGTGCCAGTAGTCCCCGGACAGGGGATCTTTCGTATGGCTACACCTTC.

This chain connects TRBV7-2 to TRBJ1-6; 9 bases are a match to TRBD1. The J segment lost 9 bases and the V segment lost 4 bases, leaving 7 bases of the junction unmatched. The germline V gene has CDR1 SGHTA and CDR2 FQGNSA. This CDR3 contains 15 residues. The CDR3 here is CASSSTGGAGSPLHF. The CDR3 DNA follows: TGTGCCAGCAGCTCAACAGGGGGCGCGGGTTCACCCCTCCACTTT.

The gene calls are TRBV20-1 and TRBJ1-6, with D possibly matching TRBD1 (5 bases). The germline gives CDR1 DFQATT, CDR2 SNEGSKA (reference sequence). The CDR3 has 15 residues. The V end was cut by 4 bases, the J end by 4 bases, with 14 bases between. The CDR3 nucleotides read TGCAGTGCTACTGGAATGGGGACTTATAATTCACCCCTCCACTTT. Encoded protein: CSATGMGTYNSPLHF.

A remark on this clonotype: Compared with germline, one end of the junction differs, possibly owing to a read error. In nucleotides, the CDR3 is TGTGCCAGAAGCAGCGGGGTCAACGCAGAGCAGTCCTTC. Amino acids: CARSSGVNAEQSF. The chain couples TRBV5-3 to TRBJ2-1; 7 bases map to TRBD2. TRBV5-3 qualifies as an ORF whose function is uncertain. The CDR3 is 13 residues long.